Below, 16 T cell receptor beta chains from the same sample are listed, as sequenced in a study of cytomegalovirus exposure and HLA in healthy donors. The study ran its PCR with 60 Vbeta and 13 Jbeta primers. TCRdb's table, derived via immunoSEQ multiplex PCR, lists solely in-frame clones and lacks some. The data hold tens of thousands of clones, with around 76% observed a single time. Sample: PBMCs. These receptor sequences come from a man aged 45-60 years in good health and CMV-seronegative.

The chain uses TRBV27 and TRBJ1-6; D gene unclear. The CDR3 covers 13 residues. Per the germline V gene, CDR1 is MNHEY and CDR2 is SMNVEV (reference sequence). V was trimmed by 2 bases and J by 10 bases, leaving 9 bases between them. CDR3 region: CASSLQSWSPLHF. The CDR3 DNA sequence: TGTGCCAGCAGTTTACAGTCGTGGTCACCCCTCCACTTT.

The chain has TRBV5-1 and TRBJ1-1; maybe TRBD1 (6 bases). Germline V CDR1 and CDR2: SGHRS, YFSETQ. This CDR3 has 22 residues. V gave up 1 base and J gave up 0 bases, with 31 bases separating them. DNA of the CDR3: TGCGCCAGCAGCTTGATTCGTTTGACATACTTGGACAGAATTTCTATGAACACTGAAGCTTTCTTT. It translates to CASSLIRLTYLDRISMNTEAFF.

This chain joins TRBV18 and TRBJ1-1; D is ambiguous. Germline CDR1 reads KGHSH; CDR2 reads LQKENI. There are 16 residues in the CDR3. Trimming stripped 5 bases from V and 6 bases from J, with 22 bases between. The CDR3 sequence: CASSSAGPQGGSEAFF. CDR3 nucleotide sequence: TGTGCCAGCTCATCTGCCGGGCCTCAAGGAGGGTCTGAAGCTTTCTTT.

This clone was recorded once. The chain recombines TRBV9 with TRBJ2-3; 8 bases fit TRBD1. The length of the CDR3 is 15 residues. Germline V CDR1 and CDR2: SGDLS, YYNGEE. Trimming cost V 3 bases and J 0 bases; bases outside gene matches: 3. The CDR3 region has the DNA TGTGCCAGCAGCGAGGGACAGGTTAGCACAGATACGCAGTATTTT. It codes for CASSEGQVSTDTQYF.

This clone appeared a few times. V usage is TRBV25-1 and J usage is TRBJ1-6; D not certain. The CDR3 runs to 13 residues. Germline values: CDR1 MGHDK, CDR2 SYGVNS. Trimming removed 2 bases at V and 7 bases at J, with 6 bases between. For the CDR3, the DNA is TGTGCCAGCAGTGAACCGGGGAATTCACCCCTCCACTTT. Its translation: CASSEPGNSPLHF.

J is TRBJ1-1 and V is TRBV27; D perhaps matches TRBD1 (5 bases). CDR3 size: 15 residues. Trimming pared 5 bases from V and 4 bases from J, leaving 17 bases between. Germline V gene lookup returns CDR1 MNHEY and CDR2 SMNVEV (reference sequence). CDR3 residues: CASSPWGVSGTEAFF. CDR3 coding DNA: TGTGCCAGCAGTCCCTGGGGGGTGAGTGGCACTGAAGCTTTCTTT.

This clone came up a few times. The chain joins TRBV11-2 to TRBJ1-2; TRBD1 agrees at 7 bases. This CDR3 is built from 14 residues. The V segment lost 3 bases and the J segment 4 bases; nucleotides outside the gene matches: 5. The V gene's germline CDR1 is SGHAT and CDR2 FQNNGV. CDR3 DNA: TGTGCCAGCAGCTTTCCGGGACAGTCCTATGGCTACACCTTC. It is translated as CASSFPGQSYGYTF.

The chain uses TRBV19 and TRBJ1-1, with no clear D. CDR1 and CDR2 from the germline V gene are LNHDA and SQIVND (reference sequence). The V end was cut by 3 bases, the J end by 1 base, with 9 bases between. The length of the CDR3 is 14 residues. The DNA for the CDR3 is TGTGCCAGTAGTATTTGGGAGGGGAACACTGAAGCTTTCTTT. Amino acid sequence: CASSIWEGNTEAFF.

CDR3: CASRLSGGSYGYTF. In nucleotides, the CDR3 is TGTGCCAGCAGGCTGTCAGGGGGAAGCTATGGCTACACCTTC. The chain combines TRBV6-5 with TRBJ1-2; TRBD1 aligns across 7 bases. The CDR3 has 14 amino acids. The V gene's germline CDR1 is MNHEY and CDR2 SVGAGI. Losses at the gene ends were 6 bases for V and 4 bases for J; bases not matched to a gene: 8.

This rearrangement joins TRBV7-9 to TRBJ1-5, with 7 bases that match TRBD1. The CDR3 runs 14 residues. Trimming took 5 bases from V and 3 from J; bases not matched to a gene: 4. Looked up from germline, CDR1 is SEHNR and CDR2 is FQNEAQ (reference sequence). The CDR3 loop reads CASSPGTVNQPQHF. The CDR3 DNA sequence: TGTGCCAGCAGCCCCGGGACAGTCAATCAGCCCCAGCATTTT.

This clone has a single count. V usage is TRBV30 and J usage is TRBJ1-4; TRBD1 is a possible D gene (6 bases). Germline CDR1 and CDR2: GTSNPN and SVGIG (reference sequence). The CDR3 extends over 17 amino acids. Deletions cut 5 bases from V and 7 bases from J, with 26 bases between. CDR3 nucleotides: TGTGCCTGGGCTAAATACCGGGACACCTTTAAGGGTGAAAAACTGTTTTTT. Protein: CAWAKYRDTFKGEKLFF. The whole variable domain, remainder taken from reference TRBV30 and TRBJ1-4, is SQTIHQWPATLVQPVGSPLSLECTVEGTSNPNLYWYRQAAGRGLQLLFYSVGIGQISSEVPQNLSASRPQDRQFILSSKKLLLSDSGFYLCAWAKYRDTFKGEKLFFGSGTQLSVL.

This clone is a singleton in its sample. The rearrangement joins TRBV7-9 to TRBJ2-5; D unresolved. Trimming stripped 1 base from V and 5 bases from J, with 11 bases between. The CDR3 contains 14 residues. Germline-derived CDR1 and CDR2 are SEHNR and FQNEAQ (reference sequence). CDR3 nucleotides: TGTGCCAGCAGCTTAGAAGCTTTCGCGGAGACCCAGTACTTC. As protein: CASSLEAFAETQYF. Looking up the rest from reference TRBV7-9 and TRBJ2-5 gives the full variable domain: DTGVSQNPRHKITKRGQNVTFRCDPISEHNRLYWYRQTLGQGPEFLTYFQNEAQLEKSRLLSDRFSAERPKGSFSTLEIQRTEQGDSAMYLCASSLEAFAETQYFGPGTRLLVL.

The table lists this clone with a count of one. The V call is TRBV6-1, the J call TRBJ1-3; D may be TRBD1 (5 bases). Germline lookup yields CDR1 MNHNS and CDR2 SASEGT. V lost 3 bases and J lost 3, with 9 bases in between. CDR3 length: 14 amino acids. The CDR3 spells CASSDRTYGNTIYF. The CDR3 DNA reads TGTGCCAGCAGTGACCGGACATATGGAAACACCATATATTTT.

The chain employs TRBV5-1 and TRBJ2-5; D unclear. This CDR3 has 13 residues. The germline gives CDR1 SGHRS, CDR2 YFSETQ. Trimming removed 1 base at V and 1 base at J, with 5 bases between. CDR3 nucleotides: TGCGCCAGCAGCTTGACAGTCCAAGAGACCCAGTACTTC. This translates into CASSLTVQETQYF.

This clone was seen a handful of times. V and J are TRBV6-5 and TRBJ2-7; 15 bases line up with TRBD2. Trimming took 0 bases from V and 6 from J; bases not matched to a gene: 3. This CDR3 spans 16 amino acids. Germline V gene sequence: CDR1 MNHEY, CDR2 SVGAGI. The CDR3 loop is CASSYSGLAGGPEQYF. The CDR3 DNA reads TGTGCCAGCAGTTACTCAGGACTAGCGGGAGGGCCCGAGCAGTACTTC.

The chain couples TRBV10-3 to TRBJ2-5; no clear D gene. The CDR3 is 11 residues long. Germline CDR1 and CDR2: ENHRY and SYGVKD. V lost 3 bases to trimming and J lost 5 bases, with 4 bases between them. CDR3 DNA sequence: TGTGCCATCAGTGAATCGGAGACCCAGTACTTC. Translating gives CAISESETQYF.